These 18 T cell receptor beta chains share one sample of origin, sequenced in a study of fetal regulatory T cell absence and autoimmunity. Data came from immunoSEQ multiplex PCR; TCRdb stores just in-frame clones and leaves some out. The sample includes approximately 46,000 clones, roughly 83% of them seen just once. Sequenced input: cord blood. These receptors all come from a newborn boy with IPEX syndrome.

The chain links TRBV2 to TRBJ2-3; 7 nucleotides align to TRBD2. This CDR3 has 14 residues. Germline lookup yields CDR1 SNHLY and CDR2 FYNNEI. With 8 bases clipped from V and 3 bases from J, the junction kept 8 bases outside the gene matches. CDR3 nucleotides: TGTGCCAGCTTTGAAGGGAGGGGAACAGATACGCAGTATTTT. This gives the protein CASFEGRGTDTQYF.

V and J are TRBV30 and TRBJ1-1; D ambiguous. Trimming took off 0 bases at V and 4 bases at J, with 6 bases between the two ends. The germline V gene encodes CDR1 GTSNPN and CDR2 SVGIG (reference sequence). There are 12 residues in the CDR3. This CDR3 reads CAWSVASTEAFF. The CDR3 coding sequence is TGTGCCTGGAGTGTAGCTAGCACTGAAGCTTTCTTT.

The chain recombines TRBV4-3 with TRBJ2-7; tentative D call: TRBD1 (5 bases). Germline values: CDR1 LGHNA, CDR2 YSLEER. The CDR3 sequence is 15 residues long. Trimming took off 0 bases at V and 2 bases at J, with 11 bases between the two ends. CDR3 sequence reads: CASSQDDDSTYEQYF. In DNA, the CDR3 is TGCGCCAGCAGCCAAGATGACGACAGCACCTACGAGCAGTACTTC.

The chain is built from TRBV30 and TRBJ2-1; 12 positions match TRBD2. The V gene's germline CDR1 is GTSNPN and CDR2 SVGIG (reference sequence). The CDR3 has 17 residues. V trimming: 4 bases; J trimming: 1 base; junction bases outside the gene matches: 8. The chain's CDR3 is CAWKETSGRLSYNEQFF. The DNA of the CDR3 is TGTGCCTGGAAGGAAACTAGCGGGAGGCTGTCCTACAATGAGCAGTTCTTC.

The chain carries TRBV19 and TRBJ1-5, with 7 bases aligning to TRBD1. The V segment lost 5 bases and the J segment 7 bases; nucleotides outside the gene matches: 8. This CDR3 region has 14 residues. From germline, CDR1 is LNHDA and CDR2 SQIVND (reference sequence). CDR3 in amino acids: CASSGGGGGQPQHF. In nucleotides, the CDR3 is TGTGCCAGTAGTGGGGGAGGGGGCGGACAGCCCCAGCATTTT.

V usage is TRBV5-6 and J usage is TRBJ2-5; 12 bases match TRBD2. CDR1 is SGHDT, CDR2 YYEEEE, per germline. This CDR3 has 14 amino acids. V gave up 4 bases and J gave up 4 bases; unmatched junction bases: 2. CDR3 coding DNA: TGTGCCAGCAGCACGGGACTAGCGGGAGAGACCCAGTACTTC. It specifies CASSTGLAGETQYF.

The chain uses TRBV5-1 and TRBJ2-7, with D possibly matching TRBD1 (5 bases). Per the germline V gene, CDR1 is SGHRS and CDR2 is YFSETQ. V dropped 4 bases and J dropped 5 bases, with 19 bases sitting between them. The CDR3 consists of 15 residues. The CDR3 region is CASSQSPGQGDEQYF. As DNA, the CDR3 is TGCGCCAGCAGCCAGTCTCCCGGGCAGGGCGACGAGCAGTACTTC.

This chain uses TRBV19 with TRBJ2-3, with 16 bases aligning to TRBD2. Trimming cost V 4 bases and J 4 bases; bases outside gene matches: 2. This CDR3 spans 16 amino acids. Germline V gene lookup returns CDR1 LNHDA and CDR2 SQIVND (reference sequence). This chain's CDR3 is CASSTGTSGRADTQYF. DNA of the CDR3: TGTGCCAGTAGTACGGGGACTAGCGGGAGGGCAGATACGCAGTATTTT.

This clone was seen only a few times. The V and J genes are TRBV6-6 and TRBJ2-2, with a tentative D call TRBD2 (6 bases). The CDR3 covers 15 residues. Germline loops: CDR1 MNHNY, CDR2 SVGAGI (reference sequence). V was clipped by 4 bases and J by 6 bases, with 15 bases between them. The CDR3 DNA sequence: TGTGCCAGCAGTTCCACTCGGGGGTCCCCCGGGGAGCTGTTTTTT. Translating it yields CASSSTRGSPGELFF.

V and J are TRBV7-8 and TRBJ2-7; D tentatively fits TRBD1 or TRBD2 (5 bases each). V lost 1 base and J lost 6, with 13 bases in between. Germline loops: CDR1 SGHVS, CDR2 FQNEAQ. The CDR3 totals 14 residues. The CDR3 coding sequence is TGTGCCAGCAGCTTAGGGGGGACCCCTGTCGAGCAGTACTTC. Encoded protein: CASSLGGTPVEQYF.

Remarks on this clone: This CDR3 is also generated by other DNA sequences in the sample. CDR3 region: CASSFQGAYGYTF. The CDR3 bases are TGTGCCAGCAGCTTTCAGGGGGCCTATGGCTACACCTTC. This chain joins TRBV5-4 and TRBJ1-2, with 8 bases fitting TRBD1. The CDR3 is made up of 13 amino acids. CDR1 and CDR2 from the germline V gene are SGHNT and YYREEE (reference sequence). V lost 2 bases to trimming and J lost 4 bases; unmatched junction nucleotides: 1.

The rearrangement uses TRBV7-8 and TRBJ1-5; 9 bases are a match to TRBD1. Trimming removed 3 bases from V and 4 bases from J; junction bases left unmatched: 10. The CDR3 runs to 17 residues. The germline CDR1 and CDR2 sequences are SGHVS and FQNEAQ. CDR3 coding DNA: TGTGCCAGCAGCTTGAATTTGGCCGGGACAGGGAATCAGCCCCAGCATTTT. It is translated as CASSLNLAGTGNQPQHF.

The chain combines TRBV6-1 with TRBJ1-1; D is unclear. V was shortened by 4 bases and J by 1 base, with 4 bases between the two germline ends. This CDR3 spans 12 amino acids. Looked up from germline, CDR1 is MNHNS and CDR2 is SASEGT. The CDR3 here is CASSGQNTEAFF. In nucleotides, the CDR3 is TGTGCCAGCAGTGGACAGAACACTGAAGCTTTCTTT.

This clone was picked up one time. The chain combines TRBV6-1 with TRBJ2-1; D perhaps matches TRBD1 (5 bases). The length of the CDR3 is 12 residues. Germline V gene data show CDR1 as MNHNS and CDR2 as SASEGT. The V end was cut by 6 bases, the J end by 6 bases, with 9 bases between. As DNA, the CDR3 is TGTGCCAGCAGACCAGGGTCCAATGAGCAGTTCTTC. Translation: CASRPGSNEQFF.

This sequence joins TRBV5-1 and TRBJ2-3; D gene unclear. Trimming removed 2 bases from V and 1 base from J, with 11 bases in between. The CDR3 consists of 15 residues. Germline CDR1 is SGHRS and CDR2 is YFSETQ. The CDR3 loop reads CASSFFPGRTDTQYF. The CDR3, as DNA: TGCGCCAGCAGCTTTTTTCCCGGGCGCACAGATACGCAGTATTTT.

The chain combines TRBV29-1 with TRBJ1-1, with 8 bases identical to TRBD1. Germline V gene lookup returns CDR1 SQVTM and CDR2 ANQGSEA. V lost 4 bases and J lost 5; bases outside the gene matches: 12. The CDR3 sequence is 15 residues long. CDR3: CSVGLTGARITEAFF. The CDR3, as DNA: TGCAGCGTTGGGTTGACAGGGGCGCGAATTACTGAAGCTTTCTTT.

J is TRBJ2-1 and V is TRBV11-3, with D possibly being TRBD1 (6 bases). Trimming took 3 bases from V and 5 from J, leaving 11 bases between them. The CDR3 consists of 14 residues. The germline CDR1 and CDR2 sequences are SGHNT and YENEEA. The CDR3 region has the DNA TGTGCCAGCAGCTTTCAGGGGATACACAATGAGCAGTTCTTC. Its protein product is CASSFQGIHNEQFF.

The rearrangement uses TRBV25-1 and TRBJ1-4, with TRBD1 as a possible D gene (6 bases). CDR1 is MGHDK and CDR2 is SYGVNS in the germline V gene. The CDR3 is 15 amino acids. Deletions cut 2 bases from V and 4 bases from J, with 11 bases between. The CDR3 DNA sequence: TGTGCCAGCAGTGAAGAGAAACAGGGTAATGAAAAACTGTTTTTT. The encoded protein is CASSEEKQGNEKLFF.